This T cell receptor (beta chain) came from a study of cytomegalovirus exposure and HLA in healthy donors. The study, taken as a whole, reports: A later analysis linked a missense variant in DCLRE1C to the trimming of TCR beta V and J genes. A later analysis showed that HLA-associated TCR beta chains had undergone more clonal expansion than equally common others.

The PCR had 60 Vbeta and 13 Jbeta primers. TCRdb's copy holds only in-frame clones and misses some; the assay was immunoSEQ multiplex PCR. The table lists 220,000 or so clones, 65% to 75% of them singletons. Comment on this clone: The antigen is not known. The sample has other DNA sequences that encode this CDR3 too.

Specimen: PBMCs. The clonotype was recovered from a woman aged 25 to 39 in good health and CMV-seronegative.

This chain's CDR3 is CASSGYYQETQYF. CDR3 in DNA: TGTGCCAGCAGCGGCTACTATCAAGAGACCCAGTACTTC. The rearrangement joins TRBV9 to TRBJ2-5; D is unresolved. Germline CDR1 reads SGDLS; CDR2 reads YYNGEE. The CDR3 consists of 13 residues. V lost 3 bases and J lost 2, with 8 bases in between.